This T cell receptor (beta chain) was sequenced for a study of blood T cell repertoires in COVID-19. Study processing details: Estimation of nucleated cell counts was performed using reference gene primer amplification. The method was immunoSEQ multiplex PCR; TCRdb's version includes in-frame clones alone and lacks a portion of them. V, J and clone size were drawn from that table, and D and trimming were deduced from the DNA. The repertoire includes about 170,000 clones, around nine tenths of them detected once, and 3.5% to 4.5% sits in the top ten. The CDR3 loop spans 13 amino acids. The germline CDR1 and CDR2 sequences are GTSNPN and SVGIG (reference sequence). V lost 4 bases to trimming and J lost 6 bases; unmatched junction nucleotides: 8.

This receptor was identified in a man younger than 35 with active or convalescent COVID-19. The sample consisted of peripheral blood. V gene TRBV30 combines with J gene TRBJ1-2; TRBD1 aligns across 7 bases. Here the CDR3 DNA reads TGTGCCTGGATAATCGGGACAGCTGATGGCTACACCTTC. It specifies CAWIIGTADGYTF.